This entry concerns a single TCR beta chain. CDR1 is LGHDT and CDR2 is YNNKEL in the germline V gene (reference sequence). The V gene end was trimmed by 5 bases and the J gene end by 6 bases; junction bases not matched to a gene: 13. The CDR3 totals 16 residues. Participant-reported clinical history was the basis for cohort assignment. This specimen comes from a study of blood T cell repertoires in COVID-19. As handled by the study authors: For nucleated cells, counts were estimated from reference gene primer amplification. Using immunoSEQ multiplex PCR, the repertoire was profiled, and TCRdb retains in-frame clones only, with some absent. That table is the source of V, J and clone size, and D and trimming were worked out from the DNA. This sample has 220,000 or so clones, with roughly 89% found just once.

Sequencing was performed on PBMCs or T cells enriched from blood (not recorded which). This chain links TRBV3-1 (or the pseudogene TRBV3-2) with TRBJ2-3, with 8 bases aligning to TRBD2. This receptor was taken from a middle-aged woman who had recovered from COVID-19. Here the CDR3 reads CASSDLSGRRGDTQYF. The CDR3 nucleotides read TGTGCCAGCAGCGACCTAAGCGGGAGAAGGGGGGATACGCAGTATTTT.